The clone carrying this T cell receptor (beta chain) was seen a few times. Its matching antigen is unknown. These data are taken from a study of T cells in Graves' hyperthyroidism and ophthalmopathy. In the study overall: The authors collected peripheral blood at initial diagnosis, before any treatment.

Overall study findings and caveats: Separation of ophthalmopathy from stable hyperthyroidism was achieved by a 13 V-J model.

Authors of the study amplified TCR beta CDR3 regions from RNA transcripts. HTBI primers drove first-round RT-PCR of the TCR CDR3. TCRdb redid the calling of the multiplex PCR reads with MiXCR, one entry per CDR3 protein. The sample contains 410,000 or so distinct CDR3 sequences, roughly 14% of which appear only once. Germline V gene sequence: CDR1 KGHDR, CDR2 SFDVKD. The germline V and J ends were trimmed by 3 bases and 2 bases, with 6 bases remaining between them. This CDR3 region has 13 residues. The specimen sequenced was blood. The clonotype was recovered from a man aged 18 to 30 with Graves' ophthalmopathy. This chain connects TRBV24-1 to TRBJ1-2; D is unresolved. CDR3 sequence: CATSDVQNYGYTF. The CDR3 DNA reads as TGTGCCACCAGTGATGTACAGAACTATGGCTACACCTTC.